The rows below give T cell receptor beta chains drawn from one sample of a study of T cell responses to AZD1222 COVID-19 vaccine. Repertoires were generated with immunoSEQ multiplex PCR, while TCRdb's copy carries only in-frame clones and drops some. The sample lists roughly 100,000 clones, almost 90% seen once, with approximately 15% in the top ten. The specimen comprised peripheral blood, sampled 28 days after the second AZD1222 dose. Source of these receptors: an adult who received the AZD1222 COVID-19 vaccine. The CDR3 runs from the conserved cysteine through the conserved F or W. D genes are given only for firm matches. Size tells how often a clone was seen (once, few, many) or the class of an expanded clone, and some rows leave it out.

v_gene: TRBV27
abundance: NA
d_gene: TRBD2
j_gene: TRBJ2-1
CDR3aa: CASSLGSGSYNEQFF
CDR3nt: TGTGCCAGCAGTTTAGGTAGCGGGAGTTACAATGAGCAGTTCTTC

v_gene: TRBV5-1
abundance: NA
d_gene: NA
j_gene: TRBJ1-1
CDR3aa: CASSFGMNTEAFF
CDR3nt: TGCGCCAGCAGCTTCGGAATGAACACTGAAGCTTTCTTT

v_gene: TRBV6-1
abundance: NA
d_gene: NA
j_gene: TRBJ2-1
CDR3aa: CASSEASGQNEQFF
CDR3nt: TGTGCCAGCAGTGAAGCTTCAGGGCAGAATGAGCAGTTCTTC

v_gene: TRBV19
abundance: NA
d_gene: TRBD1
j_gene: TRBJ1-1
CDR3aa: CASSMSGQGGTEAFF
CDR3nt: TGTGCCAGTAGTATGTCGGGACAGGGAGGGACTGAAGCTTTCTTT

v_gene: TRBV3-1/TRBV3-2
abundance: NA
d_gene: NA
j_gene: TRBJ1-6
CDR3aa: CASSQGGTNSPLHF
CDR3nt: TGTGCCAGCAGCCAAGGAGGTACTAATTCACCCCTCCACTTT

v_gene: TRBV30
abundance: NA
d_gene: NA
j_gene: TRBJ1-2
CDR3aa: CAWSVLGRGYGYTF
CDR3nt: TGTGCCTGGAGTGTATTGGGGCGAGGCTATGGCTACACCTTC

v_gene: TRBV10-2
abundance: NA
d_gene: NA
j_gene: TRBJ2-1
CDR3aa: CASSALLANEQFF
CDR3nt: TGCGCCAGCAGTGCGTTGCTGGCTAATGAGCAGTTCTTC

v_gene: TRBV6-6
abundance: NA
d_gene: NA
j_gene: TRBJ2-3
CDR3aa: CASRLQRGTDTQYF
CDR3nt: TGTGCCAGCAGATTACAGCGGGGCACAGATACGCAGTATTTT

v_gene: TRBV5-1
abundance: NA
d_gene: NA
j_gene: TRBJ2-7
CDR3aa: CASSLPGQLEPEQYF
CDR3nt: TGCGCCAGCAGCTTGCCAGGGCAGTTGGAACCCGAGCAGTACTTC

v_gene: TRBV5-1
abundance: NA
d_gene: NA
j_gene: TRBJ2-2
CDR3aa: CASRPDSTNTGELFF
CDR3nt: TGCGCCAGCAGACCGGACAGTACGAACACCGGGGAGCTGTTTTTT

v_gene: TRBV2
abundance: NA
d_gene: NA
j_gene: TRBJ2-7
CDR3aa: CASSALDGNPEQYF
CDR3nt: TGTGCCAGCAGTGCCTTAGACGGGAACCCCGAGCAGTACTTC

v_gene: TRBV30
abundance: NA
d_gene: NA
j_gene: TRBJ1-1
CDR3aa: CAWIPFAFKGTEAFF
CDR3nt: TGTGCCTGGATCCCTTTTGCATTCAAAGGGACTGAAGCTTTCTTT

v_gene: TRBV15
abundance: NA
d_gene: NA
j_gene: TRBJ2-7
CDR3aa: CATSRDRTYEQYF
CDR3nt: TGTGCCACCAGCAGAGATCGTACCTACGAGCAGTACTTC

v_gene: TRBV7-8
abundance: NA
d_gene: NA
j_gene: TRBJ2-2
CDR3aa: CASSLAGNTGELFF
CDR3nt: TGTGCCAGCAGCTTGGCGGGGAACACCGGGGAGCTGTTTTTT

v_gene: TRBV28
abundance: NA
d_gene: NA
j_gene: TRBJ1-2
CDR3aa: CASSSDGGYTF
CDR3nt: TGTGCCAGCAGTTCGGACGGTGGCTACACCTTC

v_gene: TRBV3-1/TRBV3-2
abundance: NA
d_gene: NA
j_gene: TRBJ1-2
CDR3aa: CASSQAGGDGYTF
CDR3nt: TGTGCCAGCAGCCAAGCCGGAGGGGATGGTTACACCTTC

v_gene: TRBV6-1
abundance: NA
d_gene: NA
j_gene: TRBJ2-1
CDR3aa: CASSESVYNEQFF
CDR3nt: TGTGCCAGCAGTGAAAGTGTGTACAATGAGCAGTTCTTC

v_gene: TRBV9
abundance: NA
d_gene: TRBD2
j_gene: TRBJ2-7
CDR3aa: CASSEGTSATYEQYF
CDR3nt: TGTGCCAGCAGCGAGGGGACTAGCGCGACCTACGAGCAGTACTTC

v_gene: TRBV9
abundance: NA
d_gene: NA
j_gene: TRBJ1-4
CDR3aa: CASSGTATNEKLFF
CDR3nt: TGTGCCAGCAGCGGCACGGCAACTAATGAAAAACTGTTTTTT

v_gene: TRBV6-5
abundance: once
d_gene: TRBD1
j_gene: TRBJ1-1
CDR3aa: CASSYSTGGSRAFF
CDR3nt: TGTGCCAGCAGTTACTCGACAGGGGGGTCTAGAGCTTTCTTT

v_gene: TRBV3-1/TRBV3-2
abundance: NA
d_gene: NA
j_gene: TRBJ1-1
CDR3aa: CASSQEISREKAFF
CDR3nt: TGTGCCAGCAGCCAAGAAATCTCGAGGGAGAAGGCTTTCTTT

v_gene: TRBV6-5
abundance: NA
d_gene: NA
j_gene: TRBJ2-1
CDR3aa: CASRRAGDSYNEQFF
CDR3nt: TGTGCCAGCAGACGGGCGGGCGATTCCTACAATGAGCAGTTCTTC

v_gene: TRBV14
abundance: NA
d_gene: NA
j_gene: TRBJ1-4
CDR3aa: CASSQDWEGDEKLFF
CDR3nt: TGTGCCAGCAGCCAAGATTGGGAGGGCGATGAAAAACTGTTTTTT

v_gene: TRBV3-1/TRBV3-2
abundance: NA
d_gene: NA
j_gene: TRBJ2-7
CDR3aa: CASSPTSGEQYF
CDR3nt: TGTGCCAGCAGCCCCACTAGTGGCGAGCAGTACTTC

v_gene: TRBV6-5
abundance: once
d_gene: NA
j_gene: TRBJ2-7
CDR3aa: CASSYSPVRPYEQYF
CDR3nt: TGTGCCAGCAGTTACTCGCCGGTAAGGCCCTACGAGCAGTACTTC